This T cell receptor beta chain derives from a study of blood T cell repertoires in COVID-19. Overall study: Samples representing acute and convalescent COVID-19 were sourced from the United States, Italy and Spain.

V dropped 2 bases and J dropped 1 base, with 5 bases sitting between them. This CDR3 has 13 residues. CDR1 is LNHDA and CDR2 is SQIVND in the germline V gene (reference sequence). How the authors handled the data: Scientists estimated how many nucleated cells there were by amplifying reference gene primers. This table comes from immunoSEQ multiplex PCR, and its TCRdb copy is limited to in-frame clones, with some not included. V, J and clone size are those of that table, while D and trimming were read from the DNA. This table has hundreds of thousands of clones, 87% appearing once. This sequence was found in a man younger than 35 with active or convalescent COVID-19. The rearrangement joins TRBV19 to TRBJ1-1, with D unresolved. Sequenced input: peripheral blood. In DNA, the CDR3 is TGTGCCAGTAGTATACGGGAGAACACTGAAGCTTTCTTT. Protein product: CASSIRENTEAFF.